This TCR beta chain was observed in a study of cytomegalovirus exposure and HLA in healthy donors (dated by TCRdb to about 2017). Looking at the study overall: According to a later analysis, the roughly 120 validation repertoires were produced on the same platform as the 700 or so repertoires of the first cohort. The aim of the study was to test whether cataloging public T cell receptors could identify signatures of past pathogen exposure. A separate validation cohort of approximately 120 different subjects was used in addition to the roughly 720-subject first cohort. To predict cytomegalovirus infection status, the study combined high-throughput TCR immunosequencing, statistical association of individual TCRs with disease status, and machine learning. Overall study outcomes, separate from this receptor: The classifier was reported to diagnose cytomegalovirus status with high specificity and sensitivity in both the original cohort and the validation cohort. The study gave a list of over 150 TCR beta chains associated with cytomegalovirus. A later analysis lacked HLA typing for the validation cohort, so it scored co-occurrence in that cohort across all 120 or so repertoires. Three of the identified cytomegalovirus-associated TCR beta chains were confirmed in vitro to be specific for cytomegalovirus antigens. It was suggested by the authors that the approach could potentially be generalized to other disease states and immunological phenotypes. Subsequent analysis determined that TCRs grouped into clusters in the first cohort also showed a tendency toward co-occurrence across the roughly 110 validation repertoires, and approximately 93% of cluster scores exceeded 0. While some public TCRs were present in many individuals, most TCR sequences turned up only very rarely across donors.

The germline V gene supplies CDR1 SGHRS and CDR2 YFSETQ. The CDR3 has 14 amino acids, counting the end cysteine and phenylalanine. Only the CDR3 region is kept as DNA, spanning 42 bases read in frame from base 1. Ends trimmed: V by 1 base, J by 4 bases; bases unmatched to a gene: 1. The protocol used for the library was the immunoSEQ multiplex PCR assay. Under the source paper's analysis protocol: To diagnose cytomegalovirus status from the catalog of TCR beta chain sequences, a statistical classification framework was built. The immuneACCESS repertoire file appears here via TCRdb, limited to in-frame rearrangements. These files lack a portion of the clones; in checked studies, under half of the deficit traces to unresolved V genes, and the cause of the others is not known. V, J and clone size were drawn from that table, and D and trimming were deduced from the DNA. The sample yields roughly 150,000 clones; roughly nine tenths were counted once. The top ten clones comprise 5.7% of the sample.

For this clone: Its target antigen remains unknown. It has no much larger one-base neighbor in the sample; base qualities were not kept.

Separate from the roughly 660-subject first cohort, the validation cohort of 120 subjects was the group to which the donors belonged. Recombination linked TRBV5-1 to TRBJ2-3; 9 central nucleotides agree with TRBD1. Sequenced: PBMCs. The sequence was collected from a woman aged 30 to 39 in good health and CMV-seronegative. CDR3 region: CASSLTGGADTQYF. Read as DNA, the sequence is TGCGCCAGCAGCTTGACAGGGGGCGCAGATACGCAGTATTTT.